The 16 T cell receptor beta chains presented below share a single source sample, sequenced in a study of OX40 agonist ivuxolimab in advanced cancers. The protocol was immunoSEQ multiplex PCR, while the TCRdb copy is restricted to in-frame clones and leaves out a portion. Found here are 65,000 or so clones, approximately 78% of them singletons; the top ten hold approximately 5.2%. Sequencing used CD4+ or CD8+ T cells sorted from blood, obtained in a trial of the OX40 agonist ivuxolimab. These receptors all come from an adult with an advanced solid tumor such as melanoma, head and neck, liver or kidney cancer.

The V gene is TRBV18, the J gene TRBJ1-1; TRBD1 aligns across 9 bases. The germline V gene encodes CDR1 KGHSH and CDR2 LQKENI. The trim removed 5 bases at V and 5 bases at J, leaving 9 bases unmatched. The CDR3 sequence is 15 residues long. CDR3 residues: CASSTGQGSETEAFF. Written as DNA, the CDR3 is TGTGCCAGCTCAACCGGACAGGGGAGTGAAACTGAAGCTTTCTTT. Together with reference TRBV18 and TRBJ1-1, the CDR3 gives the full variable domain: NAGVMQNPRHLVRRRGQEARLRCSPMKGHSHVYWYRQLPEEGLKFMVYLQKENIIDESGMPKERFSAEFPKEGPSILRIQQVVRGDSAAYFCASSTGQGSETEAFFGQGTRLTVV.

The chain joins TRBV6-5 to TRBJ2-3; the D is unclear. The CDR3 has 11 residues. V dropped 8 bases and J dropped 6 bases, with 9 bases sitting between them. Germline-derived CDR1 and CDR2 are MNHEY and SVGAGI. The CDR3 sequence: CASYMGDTQYF. DNA for the CDR3: TGTGCCAGCTATATGGGGGATACGCAGTATTTT.

V gene TRBV7-2 combines with J gene TRBJ2-7, with TRBD1 identical over 11 bases. V shed 2 bases, J shed 3 bases, and the junction held 6 bases outside the gene matches. The CDR3 totals 16 residues. From germline, CDR1 is SGHTA and CDR2 FQGNSA. CDR3 residues: CASSLTGTGGNYEQYF. The CDR3 DNA reads TGTGCCAGCAGCTTAACGGGGACAGGGGGAAACTACGAGCAGTACTTC.

The chain is built from TRBV30 and TRBJ1-5, with unresolved D. This CDR3 contains 12 residues. CDR1 is GTSNPN and CDR2 is SVGIG in the germline V gene (reference sequence). Deletions cut 1 base from V and 9 bases from J, with 10 bases between. CDR3 in DNA: TGTGCCTGGAGTGGTGACCAGAGGCCCCAGCATTTT. This codes for CAWSGDQRPQHF.

This chain uses TRBV19 with TRBJ1-2, with a weak D call TRBD1 (6 bases). The V gene lost 3 bases and the J gene lost 8 bases, with 16 bases spanning the gap. Germline CDR1 reads LNHDA; CDR2 reads SQIVND (reference sequence). The CDR3 extends over 14 amino acids. The CDR3 nucleotides read TGTGCCAGTAGTATTAGGTCAGGGGATTGGGGCTACACCTTC. This translates into CASSIRSGDWGYTF.

The count of this clone is one. The rearrangement links TRBV19 to TRBJ1-2; weak D call: TRBD1 (5 bases). The germline V gene has CDR1 LNHDA and CDR2 SQIVND (reference sequence). V lost 5 bases to trimming and J lost 4 bases, with 20 bases between them. This CDR3 comprises 16 residues. CDR3 nucleotide sequence: TGTGCCAGTAGTGCATCCCGGGGGGGTGAACCCTATGGCTACACCTTC. This encodes CASSASRGGEPYGYTF.

V usage is TRBV4-1 and J usage is TRBJ2-4; D is perhaps TRBD2 (5 bases). Germline V gene data show CDR1 as MGHRA and CDR2 as YSYEKL. The CDR3 is made up of 13 amino acids. V was clipped by 4 bases and J by 4 bases, with 8 bases between them. The CDR3 bases are TGCGCCAGCAGCCTGGGAGCAAAAAACATTCAGTACTTC. Protein sequence: CASSLGAKNIQYF.

This clone was counted ten times or more. V usage is TRBV6-1 and J usage is TRBJ2-7; 11 bases map to TRBD2. The CDR3 is 15 residues long. J gave up 1 base and V 1 base, and 0 bases lay outside the gene matches. Germline-derived CDR1 and CDR2 are MNHNS and SASEGT. The DNA for the CDR3 is TGTGCCAGCAGTGAAGGACTAGCGGGGTCCTACGAGCAGTACTTC. Its translation is CASSEGLAGSYEQYF.

This clone was seen just once. CDR3 in DNA: TGTGCCAGCAGCGTAAGCGTTAGCGGGAGAGATGAGCAGTTCTTC. This gives the protein CASSVSVSGRDEQFF. The V gene is TRBV9, the J gene TRBJ2-1, with 9 nucleotides matching TRBD2. CDR1 and CDR2 from the germline V gene are SGDLS and YYNGEE. The length of the CDR3 is 15 residues. J lost 8 bases, V lost 1 base, and 7 bases had no gene match.

The chain is built from TRBV6-1 and TRBJ2-7; 10 bases line up with TRBD2. The CDR3 loop spans 15 amino acids. After removal of 5 bases from V and 7 bases from J, the junction contained 11 bases not matched to a gene. The V gene's germline CDR1 is MNHNS and CDR2 SASEGT. In DNA, the CDR3 is TGTGCCAGCAGTAACAAGCGGGGGGGCGGCGAGGAGCAGTACTTC. It specifies CASSNKRGGGEEQYF.

This sequence joins TRBV5-1 and TRBJ1-6, with a possible D match to TRBD1 (5 bases). V lost 0 bases, J lost 9 bases, and 19 bases lay in between. Germline V gene sequence: CDR1 SGHRS, CDR2 YFSETQ. This CDR3 is 17 amino acids long. CDR3 loop: CASSLESRAPLPSPLHF. In DNA, the CDR3 is TGCGCCAGCAGCTTGGAGTCCAGGGCACCTTTGCCTTCACCCCTCCACTTT. Full variable domain (remainder filled in from reference TRBV5-1 and TRBJ1-6): KAGVTQTPRYLIKTRGQQVTLSCSPISGHRSVSWYQQTPGQGLQFLFEYFSETQRNKGNFPGRFSGRQFSNSRSEMNVSTLELGDSALYLCASSLESRAPLPSPLHFGNGTRLTVT.

This clone was detected once. The rearrangement uses TRBV7-9 and TRBJ2-5; 10 bases match TRBD2. Germline V lookup: CDR1 SEHNR, CDR2 FQNEAQ (reference sequence). V shed 2 bases and J 4 bases; nucleotides not matched to a gene: 7. The CDR3 extends over 16 amino acids. The CDR3 nucleotides read TGTGCCAGCAGCTTATATGGACTAGCGGAGGGAGAGACCCAGTACTTC. Residues: CASSLYGLAEGETQYF.

The chain has TRBV13 and TRBJ2-1; D is ambiguous. The V gene's germline CDR1 is PRHDT and CDR2 FYEKMQ (reference sequence). The CDR3 is 15 amino acids. The ends were cut back, 1 base at V and 5 bases at J, with 12 bases in the middle. CDR3 DNA sequence: TGTGCCAGCAGCTTAGAGTATCGGAGAGACAATGAGCAGTTCTTC. Translated: CASSLEYRRDNEQFF.

The chain combines TRBV25-1 with TRBJ1-2, with D possibly matching TRBD1 (5 bases). V was shortened by 4 bases and J by 2 bases, with 23 bases between the two germline ends. The CDR3 loop spans 18 amino acids. Per germline, CDR1 MGHDK and CDR2 SYGVNS. In DNA, the CDR3 is TGTGCCAGCAGTGGACAGTACATAACAGCGACCCCGAACTATGGCTACACCTTC. Protein: CASSGQYITATPNYGYTF.

V usage is TRBV29-1 and J usage is TRBJ1-3; possibly TRBD1 for D (5 bases). Trimming shortened V by 0 bases and J by 0 bases, and 9 bases separated the two germline ends. This CDR3 has 15 residues. Germline lookup yields CDR1 SQVTM and CDR2 ANQGSEA. The chain's CDR3 is CSVEEGHPSGNTIYF. The CDR3 DNA reads TGCAGCGTTGAAGAGGGGCATCCCTCTGGAAACACCATATATTTT.

The V call is TRBV21-1, the J call TRBJ1-5; the table's D call, TRBD1, has no DNA check behind it. TRBV21-1 is termed a pseudogene. The CDR3 is 20 amino acids. The CDR3 here is CASSKGRRDRESYSNQPQHF. For the CDR3, the DNA is TGTGCCAGCAGCAAGGGGAGAAGGGACAGGGAGTCTTATAGCAATCAGCCCCAGCATTTT.